This T cell receptor (beta chain) is drawn from a study of T cell changes during pregnancy in multiple sclerosis. CDR3 length: 13 residues. Germline values: CDR1 SGDLS, CDR2 YYNGEE. TCRdb's copy holds only in-frame clones and misses some; the assay was immunoSEQ multiplex PCR. The repertoire holds about 130,000 clones, with roughly 97% as singletons. The table lists this clone with a count of one. At one of its ends the junction is not consistent with the germline gene, which may arise from a read error. Source: peripheral blood, taken after pregnancy. The chain joins TRBV9 to TRBJ2-4; 9 bases agree with TRBD1. The TCR originated in a female donor with multiple sclerosis, enrolled in a pregnancy study. DNA of the CDR3: TGTGCCAGCAGCGGGGGACAGGGTTTTTATCCCAACTTC. Its translation is CASSGGQGFYPNF.